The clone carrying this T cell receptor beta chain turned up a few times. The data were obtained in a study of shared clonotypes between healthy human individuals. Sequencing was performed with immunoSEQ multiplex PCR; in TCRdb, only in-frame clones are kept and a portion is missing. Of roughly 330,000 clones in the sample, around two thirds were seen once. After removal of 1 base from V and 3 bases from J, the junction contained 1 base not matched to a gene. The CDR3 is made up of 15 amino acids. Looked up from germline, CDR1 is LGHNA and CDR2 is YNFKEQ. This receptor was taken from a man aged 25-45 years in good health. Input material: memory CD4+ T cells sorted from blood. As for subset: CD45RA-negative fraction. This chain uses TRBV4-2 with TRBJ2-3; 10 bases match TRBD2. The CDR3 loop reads CASSQASGSTDTQYF. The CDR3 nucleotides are TGTGCCAGCAGCCAAGCTAGCGGGAGTACAGATACGCAGTATTTT.